These 28 T cell receptor beta chains came from one sample sequenced in a study of siplizumab effects on memory and regulatory T cells (dated by TCRdb to between 2018 and 2020). For around 6 days, cells in the mixed lymphocyte reaction were kept in coculture at 37 degrees C. To prepare the library, the immunoSEQ multiplex PCR assay was applied. Drawn from immuneACCESS, this table holds only the in-frame rearrangements with V and J called that TCRdb kept. Clones are partly lost; checked studies trace under half to an unresolved V gene and leave the rest unexplained. This sample lists roughly 8,500 clones; less than 45% were detected once. The leading ten clones occupy 5.5% to 7.5% of the sample. Their specific antigens are unknown. The specimen sequenced was CFSE-low (dividing) CD8+ T cells sorted from an allogeneic mixed lymphocyte reaction. The receptors originated from a human donor in good health; the cells came from an allogeneic mixed lymphocyte reaction.

Relative to its sample, this clone is medium-sized. As DNA, the CDR3 is TGTGCCAGTAGTATAGAGGGCAGGGCGCAAGAGACCCAGTACTTC. Amino acids: CASSIEGRAQETQYF. The chain employs TRBV19 and TRBJ2-5; maybe TRBD1 (5 bases). CDR3 length: 15 amino acids. Germline V lookup: CDR1 LNHDA, CDR2 SQIVND (reference sequence). The V and J ends lost 0 bases and 2 bases respectively, with 10 bases between them.

The CDR3: CASSKNKDRGRGLSNQPQHF. CDR3 nucleotide sequence: TGTGCCAGTAGTAAAAACAAAGACAGGGGGCGAGGTTTGAGCAATCAGCCCCAGCATTTT. The chain uses TRBV19 and TRBJ1-5, with 10 bases aligning to TRBD1. Germline values: CDR1 LNHDA, CDR2 SQIVND (reference sequence). Germline trimming cut 4 bases from V and 1 base from J; bases unmatched to any gene: 16. The CDR3 totals 20 residues.

The chain carries TRBV7-2 and TRBJ2-7; 10 nucleotides agree with TRBD1. Germline values: CDR1 SGHTA, CDR2 FQGNSA. This CDR3 is 14 amino acids long. With 3 bases clipped from V and 3 bases from J, the junction kept 2 bases outside the gene matches. Here the CDR3 reads CASSFGTGDYEQYF. In DNA, the CDR3 is TGTGCCAGCAGCTTCGGGACAGGGGACTACGAGCAGTACTTC.

This clone is medium-sized within its sample. This chain links TRBV20-1 with TRBJ2-7; D unresolved. CDR3 size: 11 residues. Deletions cut 3 bases from V and 6 bases from J, with 9 bases between. Germline CDR1 is DFQATT and CDR2 is SNEGSKA (reference sequence). CDR3 sequence: CSARIAREQYF. CDR3 DNA: TGCAGTGCTAGGATTGCGCGCGAGCAGTACTTC.

This clone was detected only once. This rearrangement joins TRBV5-6 to TRBJ1-2; TRBD1 is a possible D gene (5 bases). V was clipped by 4 bases and J by 6 bases, with 13 bases between them. This CDR3 has 13 residues. In germline, CDR1 is SGHDT, CDR2 YYEEEE. CDR3 sequence (DNA): TGTGCCAGCAGCCACCCCTTAGGGGATGGCTACACCTTC. Residues: CASSHPLGDGYTF.

In its sample, this clone was seen a few times. The chain uses TRBV4-1 and TRBJ2-3; 7 bases line up with TRBD1. The V gene end was trimmed by 1 base and the J gene end by 2 bases; junction bases not matched to a gene: 6. Germline loops: CDR1 MGHRA, CDR2 YSYEKL. The length of the CDR3 is 16 residues. The CDR3 sequence: CASSQVGTVYTDTQYF. Written as DNA, the CDR3 is TGCGCCAGCAGCCAAGTTGGGACAGTATACACAGATACGCAGTATTTT.

The V gene is TRBV28, the J gene TRBJ2-7, with 7 bases fitting TRBD1. This CDR3 comprises 13 residues. The germline V gene has CDR1 MDHEN and CDR2 SYDVKM. The trim removed 3 bases at V and 3 bases at J, leaving 2 bases unmatched. The CDR3 bases are TGTGCCAGCAGTTTCGGACAGGACTACGAGCAGTACTTC. It codes for CASSFGQDYEQYF.

The chain links TRBV27 to TRBJ2-7, with 7 bases identical to TRBD2. CDR3 length equals 14 residues. J lost 4 bases, V lost 2 bases, and 5 bases had no gene match. The V gene's germline CDR1 is MNHEY and CDR2 SMNVEV (reference sequence). CDR3 residues: CASSLKGEGYEQYF. The CDR3 nucleotides read TGTGCCAGCAGTTTAAAAGGGGAGGGTTACGAGCAGTACTTC.

This clone was observed many times. The genes are TRBV28 and TRBJ1-5; TRBD1 might be the D (5 bases). This CDR3 has 14 residues. The V end was cut by 10 bases, the J end by 1 base, with 14 bases between. Germline-derived CDR1 and CDR2 are MDHEN and SYDVKM. Here the CDR3 reads CATYVGASNQPQHF. CDR3 in DNA: TGTGCCACCTACGTCGGGGCAAGCAATCAGCCCCAGCATTTT.

By sample share, this clone is medium-sized. At one of its ends the junction is not consistent with the germline gene, which may arise from a read error. This sequence joins TRBV7-7 and TRBJ2-1; 7 bases are a match to TRBD2. The CDR3 contains 15 residues. Germline V gene data show CDR1 as SSHAT and CDR2 as FNYEAQ (reference sequence). In DNA form, the CDR3 reads TGTGCTAGCAGTTCACTGAGCGGGGTAACCAATGAGCAGTTCTTC. Its protein product is CASSSLSGVTNEQFF. Drawing the rest from reference TRBV7-7 and TRBJ2-1, the complete variable domain is GAGVSQSPRYKVTKRGQDVTLRCDPISSHATLYWYQQALGQGPEFLTYFNYEAQPDKSGLPSDRFSAERPEGSISTLTIQRTEQRDSAMYRCASSSLSGVTNEQFFGPGTRLTVL.

The rearrangement joins TRBV27 to TRBJ2-7; 9 positions agree with TRBD2. The CDR3 runs 15 residues. CDR1 is MNHEY, CDR2 SMNVEV, per germline (reference sequence). V was clipped by 4 bases and J by 1 base; unmatched bases: 5. This chain's CDR3 is CASSSLAGRSYEQYF. DNA for the CDR3: TGTGCCAGCAGTTCTCTAGCGGGACGGTCCTACGAGCAGTACTTC.

This clone is termed medium-sized (0.01 to 0.1%). This chain connects TRBV19 to TRBJ2-7, with D maybe TRBD1 (5 bases). V lost 1 base to trimming and J lost 6 bases, with 10 bases between them. CDR3 length: 13 amino acids. CDR1 is LNHDA and CDR2 is SQIVND in the germline V gene (reference sequence). The CDR3 nucleotides read TGTGCCAGTAGTATAGTGCAGGGTAGCGAGCAGTACTTC. This translates into CASSIVQGSEQYF.

CDR3 in amino acids: CASSSLTDTQYF. CDR3 nucleotides: TGTGCCAGCAGCTCTCTCACAGATACGCAGTATTTT. The rearrangement uses TRBV5-5 and TRBJ2-3; D unresolved. The CDR3 consists of 12 residues. Deletions cut 3 bases from V and 2 bases from J, with 4 bases between. Per germline, CDR1 SGHKS and CDR2 YYEKEE (reference sequence).

This clone was picked up a small number of times. The chain has TRBV10-3 and TRBJ2-2, with 9 positions matching TRBD1. Germline V gives CDR1 ENHRY, CDR2 SYGVKD. The ends lost 3 bases at V and 6 bases at J; junction bases unmatched: 11. The CDR3 is 17 amino acids. CDR3 sequence reads: CAISDPGTGTSAGELFF. CDR3 bases: TGTGCCATCAGTGACCCCGGGACAGGGACCAGCGCCGGGGAGCTGTTTTTT.

V gene TRBV27 combines with J gene TRBJ2-1; 9 bases are shared with TRBD1. Germline CDR1 reads MNHEY; CDR2 reads SMNVEV (reference sequence). V dropped 3 bases and J dropped 3; count of bases not matched to a gene: 3. The CDR3 is made up of 15 amino acids. CDR3 sequence reads: CASSLDRGDYNEQFF. CDR3 nucleotide sequence: TGTGCCAGCAGTTTGGACAGGGGTGACTACAATGAGCAGTTCTTC.

This clone qualifies as medium-sized. The chain carries TRBV5-4 and TRBJ2-7; a weak D match, TRBD2 (5 bases). CDR1 and CDR2 (germline): SGHNT, YYREEE (reference sequence). The CDR3 is 15 amino acids. V was clipped by 4 bases and J by 3 bases, with 17 bases between them. The CDR3 DNA is TGTGCCAGCAGCCCGGAGGCGGGCTCCCTCTACGAGCAGTACTTC. Residues: CASSPEAGSLYEQYF.

The rearrangement joins TRBV27 to TRBJ2-7; 9 bases fit TRBD2. The CDR3 sequence is 15 residues long. CDR1 and CDR2 (germline): MNHEY, SMNVEV (reference sequence). Trimming removed 6 bases from V and 5 bases from J; junction bases left unmatched: 11. CDR3 coding DNA: TGTGCCAGCAGCCCCCTGCGGGGGGGCTGGGACGAGCAGTACTTC. Translated: CASSPLRGGWDEQYF.

The V gene is TRBV7-8, the J gene TRBJ2-7; unclear D gene. The germline V gene has CDR1 SGHVS and CDR2 FQNEAQ. The V gene lost 4 bases and the J gene lost 4 bases, with 11 bases spanning the gap. The CDR3 is made up of 13 amino acids. The CDR3: CASSSSSGYEQYF. The CDR3 nucleotides are TGTGCCAGCAGCTCCAGCTCTGGGTACGAGCAGTACTTC.

The rearrangement joins TRBV27 to TRBJ1-5; the D is unclear. The CDR3 spans 13 residues. CDR1 and CDR2 from the germline V gene are MNHEY and SMNVEV (reference sequence). V lost 6 bases, J lost 5 bases, and 11 bases lay in between. The CDR3 loop reads CASSVGRDQPQHF. The DNA of the CDR3 is TGTGCCAGCAGCGTAGGGAGGGATCAGCCCCAGCATTTT.

This clone has just a few counts. This chain connects TRBV2 to TRBJ2-5, with D unclear. Germline CDR1 SNHLY, CDR2 FYNNEI. The V end lost 7 bases, the J end lost 1 base, and 7 bases lay between the germline ends. The CDR3 sequence is 12 residues long. Written as DNA, the CDR3 is TGTGCCAGCAAGCTAGTCCAAGAGACCCAGTACTTC. It translates to CASKLVQETQYF.

This clone counts as medium-sized. The chain links TRBV15 to TRBJ2-2; D unclear. CDR3 length equals 11 residues. V dropped 1 base and J dropped 10 bases, with 4 bases sitting between them. Germline-derived CDR1 and CDR2 are LNHNV and YYDKDF (reference sequence). The CDR3 loop is CATSRAEELFF. Here the CDR3 DNA reads TGTGCCACCAGCAGAGCCGAGGAGCTGTTTTTT.

The chain employs TRBV7-2 and TRBJ2-7; D might be TRBD2 (6 bases). Between the trimmed V and J ends, which lost 1 base and 1 base, there was a span of 20 bases. Germline CDR1 SGHTA, CDR2 FQGNSA. There are 18 residues in the CDR3. CDR3 nucleotide sequence: TGTGCCAGCAGCTTAGAAGGGCTAGGCGGGAAATCGTCCTACGAGCAGTACTTC. Amino acid sequence: CASSLEGLGGKSSYEQYF.

This clone was picked up one time. The V call is TRBV28, the J call TRBJ2-7; D gene unclear. V lost 1 base, J lost 1 base, and 2 bases lay in between. Germline lookup yields CDR1 MDHEN and CDR2 SYDVKM. The CDR3 is made up of 12 amino acids. The chain's CDR3 is CASSLYSYEQYF. The DNA for the CDR3 is TGTGCCAGCAGTTTATATTCCTACGAGCAGTACTTC.

This clone appeared a few times. The rearrangement links TRBV11-3 to TRBJ2-7; 7 nucleotides match TRBD1. V lost 4 bases and J lost 4; bases outside the gene matches: 7. The CDR3 covers 14 residues. Germline lookup yields CDR1 SGHNT and CDR2 YENEEA. The CDR3 is CASSSRQGGYEQYF. CDR3 DNA: TGTGCCAGCAGCTCCCGACAGGGTGGGTACGAGCAGTACTTC.

The chain uses TRBV9 and TRBJ2-7, with 9 bases fitting TRBD2. V lost 3 bases and J lost 2; bases outside the gene matches: 9. The germline V gene encodes CDR1 SGDLS and CDR2 YYNGEE. The CDR3 sequence is 16 residues long. The DNA for the CDR3 is TGTGCCAGCAGCGACTCCTCGGCGGGAGGGCCCTACGAGCAGTACTTC. It is translated as CASSDSSAGGPYEQYF.

This clone rates as medium-sized. The rearrangement joins TRBV4-1 to TRBJ1-1; 8 bases align to TRBD1. Germline CDR1 and CDR2: MGHRA and YSYEKL. V lost 2 bases and J lost 4; bases outside the gene matches: 15. The CDR3 has 18 residues. CDR3 DNA: TGCGCCAGCAGCCAAATATCCGCAGGGGGCGGACAGGGCACTGAAGCTTTCTTT. Protein: CASSQISAGGGQGTEAFF.

In this sample, this clone is medium-sized (0.01 to 0.1%). The chain couples TRBV5-1 to TRBJ2-2; 10 bases match TRBD2. Germline V gene lookup returns CDR1 SGHRS and CDR2 YFSETQ. The ends lost 1 base at V and 4 bases at J; junction bases unmatched: 13. The CDR3 runs 19 residues. DNA of the CDR3: TGCGCCAGCAGCTTGTTTCTATTAGCGGGAGGTTCTCGCACCGGGGAGCTGTTTTTT. It codes for CASSLFLLAGGSRTGELFF.

This clone was recorded a few times. This sequence joins TRBV30 and TRBJ1-3; the D is unclear. Germline CDR1 and CDR2: GTSNPN and SVGIG (reference sequence). CDR3 size: 13 residues. Trimming removed 6 bases at V and 0 bases at J, with 9 bases between. CDR3 protein: CACGGFSGNTIYF. The CDR3, as DNA: TGTGCCTGTGGCGGATTCTCTGGAAACACCATATATTTT.